Listed below are T cell receptor beta chains from one sample, sequenced in a study of post-analysis software for immune sequencing data. Via MiXCR, TCRdb re-called the PCR reads, giving one row per CDR3 protein. The sample records hundreds of thousands of distinct CDR3 sequences, around 40% being singletons. Sequencing was carried out using blood. These receptors all come from a girl aged 10-17 years with multiple sclerosis. Each CDR3 is given with its conserved first and last residue. The order of the fields is V gene, J gene, CDR3 length, CDR3 protein.

V gene: TRBV5-1; J gene: TRBJ1-4; CDR3 length: 14; CDR3 protein: CASTDRGNGEKLFF
V gene: TRBV6-2/TRBV6-3; J gene: TRBJ2-5; CDR3 length: 13; CDR3 protein: CASRGNNQETQYF
V gene: TRBV6-6; J gene: TRBJ1-5; CDR3 length: 14; CDR3 protein: CASRAWEGNQPQHF
V gene: TRBV7-2; J gene: TRBJ2-7; CDR3 length: 11; CDR3 protein: CATAASYEQYF
V gene: TRBV12-3/TRBV12-4; J gene: TRBJ2-1; CDR3 length: 13; CDR3 protein: CASSHTFSQEQFF
V gene: TRBV3-1; J gene: -; CDR3 length: 16; CDR3 protein: CASSRSATGGINIQYF
V gene: TRBV6-2/TRBV6-3; J gene: TRBJ2-1; CDR3 length: 16; CDR3 protein: CASSYSGLAGGLEQFF
V gene: TRBV6-4; J gene: TRBJ2-3; CDR3 length: 14; CDR3 protein: CASSDRQGADTQYF
V gene: TRBV5-1; J gene: TRBJ2-1; CDR3 length: 15; CDR3 protein: CASSFWGGGYNEQFF
V gene: TRBV27; J gene: TRBJ2-3; CDR3 length: 15; CDR3 protein: CASSPSRGSTDTQYF
V gene: TRBV3-1; J gene: -; CDR3 length: 14; CDR3 protein: CASSLTFGTFEQYF
V gene: TRBV20-1; J gene: TRBJ1-2; CDR3 length: 13; CDR3 protein: CSADWQGADGYTF
V gene: TRBV12-3/TRBV12-4; J gene: TRBJ1-4; CDR3 length: 15; CDR3 protein: CASSSRQGHNEKLFF
V gene: TRBV4-1; J gene: TRBJ2-1; CDR3 length: 14; CDR3 protein: CASRLVTSKNEQFF
V gene: TRBV9; J gene: TRBJ2-5; CDR3 length: 16; CDR3 protein: CASSLQAGGAFETQYF
V gene: TRBV10-3; J gene: TRBJ2-7; CDR3 length: 15; CDR3 protein: CAISSPDRDTYEQYF
V gene: TRBV10-3; J gene: TRBJ2-5; CDR3 length: 15; CDR3 protein: CAISPGLGSGETQYF
V gene: TRBV12-3/TRBV12-4; J gene: TRBJ1-5; CDR3 length: 16; CDR3 protein: CASSLTGAYSNQPQHF
V gene: TRBV10-3; J gene: TRBJ2-3; CDR3 length: 13; CDR3 protein: CAIGTGARDTQYF
V gene: TRBV19; J gene: TRBJ1-2; CDR3 length: 13; CDR3 protein: CASSVFSVYGYTF
V gene: TRBV12-3/TRBV12-4; J gene: TRBJ2-7; CDR3 length: 15; CDR3 protein: CASSLGASGVREQYF
V gene: TRBV5-1; J gene: TRBJ2-7; CDR3 length: 18; CDR3 protein: CASSLAGSGQGLSYEQYF
V gene: TRBV4-1; J gene: TRBJ2-3; CDR3 length: 15; CDR3 protein: CASSQAVREADTQYF
V gene: TRBV12-3/TRBV12-4; J gene: TRBJ2-1; CDR3 length: 14; CDR3 protein: CASSRPGSYNEQFF
V gene: TRBV2; J gene: TRBJ2-5; CDR3 length: 18; CDR3 protein: CASSARTVGLAGEETQYF
V gene: TRBV6-1; J gene: TRBJ2-6; CDR3 length: 16; CDR3 protein: CAISEGAGTGANVLTF
V gene: TRBV2; J gene: TRBJ2-1; CDR3 length: 14; CDR3 protein: CANPLSGRGDEQFF
V gene: TRBV12-3/TRBV12-4; J gene: TRBJ2-6; CDR3 length: 17; CDR3 protein: CASSLGQARSGANVLTF
V gene: TRBV5-1; J gene: TRBJ1-2; CDR3 length: 13; CDR3 protein: CASSSDTYYGYTF
V gene: TRBV29-1; J gene: TRBJ1-2; CDR3 length: 14; CDR3 protein: CSVDRDREDYGYTF